What follows are 2 T cell receptor beta chains derived from one specimen sequenced in a study of cytomegalovirus exposure and HLA in healthy donors. PCR amplification relied on 60 Vbeta primers (plus 13 Jbeta primers). The protocol was immunoSEQ multiplex PCR, while the TCRdb copy is restricted to in-frame clones and leaves out a portion. This table holds about 140,000 clones. Sequences were obtained from PBMCs. The receptor set was obtained from a middle-aged man in good health and CMV-seronegative.

This sequence joins TRBV9 and TRBJ1-4, with 10 bases fitting TRBD1. The J segment lost 3 bases and the V segment lost 6 bases, leaving 5 bases of the junction unmatched. The CDR3 is 15 residues long. Looked up from germline, CDR1 is SGDLS and CDR2 is YYNGEE. CDR3 DNA: TGTGCCAGCAACGAAGGGACAGGGGCTAATGAAAAACTGTTTTTT. Protein: CASNEGTGANEKLFF.

Details on this clone: A read error may produce the germline difference seen at one junction end. V is TRBV15 and J is TRBJ2-3; 7 nucleotides agree with TRBD1. The CDR3 has 15 residues. CDR1 is LNHNV, CDR2 YYDKDF, per germline (reference sequence). The DNA of the CDR3 is TGTGCCACCAGCCCCAGGACAGGACCCACAGATACGCAGTGTTTT. This gives the protein CATSPRTGPTDTQCF.